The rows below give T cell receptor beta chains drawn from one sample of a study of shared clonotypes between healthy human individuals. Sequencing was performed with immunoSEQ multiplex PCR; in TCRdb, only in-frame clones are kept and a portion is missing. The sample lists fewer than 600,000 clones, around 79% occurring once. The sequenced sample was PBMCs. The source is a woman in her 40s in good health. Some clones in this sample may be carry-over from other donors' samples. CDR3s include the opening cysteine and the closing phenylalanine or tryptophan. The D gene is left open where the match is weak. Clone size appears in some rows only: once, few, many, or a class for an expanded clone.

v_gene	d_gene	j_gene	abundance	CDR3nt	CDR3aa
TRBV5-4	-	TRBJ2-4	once	TGTGCCAGCAGCTTGGGGGGGGCAGAAAACATTCAGTACTTC	CASSLGGAENIQYF
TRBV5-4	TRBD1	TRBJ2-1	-	TGTGCCAGCAGCCCCAGACAGGGCACTTACAATGAGCAGTTCTTC	CASSPRQGTYNEQFF
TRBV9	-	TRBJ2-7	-	TGTGCCAGCAGCGTGGGGGCGGGACTGCGCGTCGAGCAGTACTTC	CASSVGAGLRVEQYF
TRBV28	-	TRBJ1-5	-	TGTGCCAGCATCCACGCAGGGGAAGGGCAGCCCCAGCATTTT	CASIHAGEGQPQHF
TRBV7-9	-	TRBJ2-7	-	TGTGCCAGCAGTCCTGGGGGGGAGCAGTACTTC	CASSPGGEQYF
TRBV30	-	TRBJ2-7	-	TGTGCCTGGAGTGTAATCCCCCCTGGTGACGAGCAGTACTTC	CAWSVIPPGDEQYF
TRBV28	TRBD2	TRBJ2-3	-	TGTGCCAGCAGTCCGACTAGCGAGCCGTACACAGATACGCAGTATTTT	CASSPTSEPYTDTQYF
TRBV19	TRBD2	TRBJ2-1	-	TGTGCCAGTAGAATGCCAGCGGGAGGCTACAATGAGCAGTTCTTC	CASRMPAGGYNEQFF
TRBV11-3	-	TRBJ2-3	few	TGTGCCAGCAGCTTAACAACAGGCACAGATACGCAGTATTTT	CASSLTTGTDTQYF
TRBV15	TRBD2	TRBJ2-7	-	TGTGCCACCAGCCCCCCACTAGCGGGAGACAGCTACGAGCAGTACTTC	CATSPPLAGDSYEQYF
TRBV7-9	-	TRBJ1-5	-	TGTGCCAGCAGCCCTTCGGAGAATCAGCCCCAGCATTTT	CASSPSENQPQHF
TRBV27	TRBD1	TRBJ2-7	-	TGTGCCAGCAGTCATCGACAGGGTCTTTACGAGCAGTACTTC	CASSHRQGLYEQYF
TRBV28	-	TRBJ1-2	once	TGTGCCAGCAGTTTAATTCCGGGACTAATTAATGGCTACACCTTC	CASSLIPGLINGYTF
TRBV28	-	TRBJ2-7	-	TGTGCCAGCCGAACCCTTAGCGCCCTTCGGTACGAGCAGTACTTC	CASRTLSALRYEQYF
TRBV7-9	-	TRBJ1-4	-	TGTGCCAGCAGCCCCTACGAGGGATTCAAACTGTTTTTT	CASSPYEGFKLFF
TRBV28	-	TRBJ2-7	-	TGTGCCAGCAGGAATTATAACGGGTACGACGAGCAGTACTTC	CASRNYNGYDEQYF
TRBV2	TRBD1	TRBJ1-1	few	TGTGCCAGCAGTCCCCATAGGGGCAGGGGGCTGGGCACTGAAGCTTTCTTT	CASSPHRGRGLGTEAFF
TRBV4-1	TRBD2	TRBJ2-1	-	TGCGCCAGCAGCCGGGGACTAGCGGGAGTTAGTGAGCAGTTCTTC	CASSRGLAGVSEQFF
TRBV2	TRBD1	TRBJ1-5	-	TGTGCCAGCCGGGACAGGGGCGACAATCAGCCCCAGCATTTT	CASRDRGDNQPQHF
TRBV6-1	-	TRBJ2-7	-	TGTGCCAGCAGTGCCTTCGACAGTTCCTACGAGCAGTACTTC	CASSAFDSSYEQYF
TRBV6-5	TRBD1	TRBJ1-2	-	TGTGCCAGCAGTTACGCCCGGGACAGGGGCTATGGCTACACCTTC	CASSYARDRGYGYTF
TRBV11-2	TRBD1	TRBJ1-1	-	TGTGCCAGCAGCTGGACAGGGAACACTGAAGCTTTCTTT	CASSWTGNTEAFF
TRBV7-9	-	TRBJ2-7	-	TGTGCCAGCAGCTTAGGGGCCAGCGTAACCTACGAGCAGTACTTC	CASSLGASVTYEQYF
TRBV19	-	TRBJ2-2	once	TGTGCCAGTAGTTGGGGGATCAGAACCGGGGAGCTGTTTTTT	CASSWGIRTGELFF
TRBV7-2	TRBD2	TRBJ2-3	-	TGTGCCAGCAGCAAGGGGACTAGCGGAGCTGCTAGCACAGATACGCAGTATTTT	CASSKGTSGAASTDTQYF
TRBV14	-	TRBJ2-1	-	TGTGCCAGCAGCCAAATCAGCTACAATGAGCAGTTCTTC	CASSQISYNEQFF
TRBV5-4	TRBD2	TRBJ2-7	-	TGTGCCAGCAGCTTGGCGGGAGGTGCTGTCTACGAGCAGTACTTC	CASSLAGGAVYEQYF
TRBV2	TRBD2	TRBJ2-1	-	TGTGCCAGCAGCTACCTAGCGGGAGTCGAGCAGTTCTTC	CASSYLAGVEQFF
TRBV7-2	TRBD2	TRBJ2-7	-	TGTGCCAGCACCAGGGGGGCTAGCGGGAGTGACAACGAGCAGTACTTC	CASTRGASGSDNEQYF
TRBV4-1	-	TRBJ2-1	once	TGCGCCAGCAGCCAAGGATCAGGGGGGTCCTACAATGAGCAGTTCTTC	CASSQGSGGSYNEQFF
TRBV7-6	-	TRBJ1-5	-	TGTGCCAGCTCCGTCGGTAGCAATCAGCCCCAGCATTTT	CASSVGSNQPQHF
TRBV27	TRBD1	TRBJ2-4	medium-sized	TGTGCCAGCAGTCCCCGGGACAGGGAGGTCGTCAAAAACATTCAGTACTTC	CASSPRDREVVKNIQYF
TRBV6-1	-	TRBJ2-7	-	TGTGCCAGCAGTTCCACCTACGAGCAGTACTTC	CASSSTYEQYF
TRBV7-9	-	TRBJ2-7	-	TGTGCCAGCAGCAAGACGCGGGACGAGCAGTACTTC	CASSKTRDEQYF
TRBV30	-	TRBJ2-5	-	TGTGCCTGGAGTCGACGGAGGGGCCAAGAGACCCAGTACTTC	CAWSRRRGQETQYF